What follows are 5 T cell receptor beta chains derived from one specimen sequenced in a study of blood T cell repertoires in COVID-19. The assay was immunoSEQ multiplex PCR, and TCRdb's table has in-frame clones only and misses some. The table has about 250,000 clones, 70% to 90% seen once. The sample comprised PBMCs or T cells enriched from blood (not recorded which). The source is a man aged 18 to 29 who had recovered from COVID-19.

This chain uses TRBV5-1 with TRBJ1-1; no definite D call. The CDR3 extends over 16 amino acids. CDR1 is SGHRS and CDR2 is YFSETQ in the germline V gene. V was clipped by 4 bases and J by 1 base, with 17 bases between them. The chain's CDR3 is CASSPSAGLPNTEAFF. The CDR3 DNA follows: TGCGCCAGCAGCCCTTCAGCAGGATTACCGAACACTGAAGCTTTCTTT.

This sequence joins TRBV7-2 and TRBJ1-1; 8 positions match TRBD1. V gave up 4 bases and J gave up 4 bases; unmatched junction bases: 5. The length of the CDR3 is 14 residues. In germline, CDR1 is SGHTA, CDR2 FQGNSA. DNA for the CDR3: TGTGCCAGCAGCTCGAGGACAGGGAGCACTGAAGCTTTCTTT. This sequence encodes CASSSRTGSTEAFF.

The chain joins TRBV6-6 to TRBJ1-5, with 10 bases matching TRBD1. Germline loops: CDR1 MNHNY, CDR2 SVGAGI (reference sequence). The V and J ends lost 5 bases and 0 bases, in that order; junction bases with no gene match: 7. The CDR3 length is 17 residues. CDR3 loop: CASSPGQGVSSNQPQHF. CDR3 sequence (DNA): TGTGCCAGCAGTCCCGGACAGGGGGTGTCTAGCAATCAGCCCCAGCATTTT.

This chain connects TRBV7-9 to TRBJ2-7; TRBD2 aligns across 12 bases. There are 15 residues in the CDR3. V was pared by 5 bases and J by 3 bases, with 5 bases of the junction left unmatched. From germline, CDR1 is SEHNR and CDR2 FQNEAQ (reference sequence). The CDR3 DNA sequence: TGTGCCAGCAGCGACGGGACTAGCGGGTACTACGAGCAGTACTTC. This translates into CASSDGTSGYYEQYF.

The chain uses TRBV29-1 and TRBJ1-2; TRBD1 agrees at 7 bases. The CDR3 contains 16 residues. The V gene's germline CDR1 is SQVTM and CDR2 ANQGSEA. J gave up 6 bases and V 4 bases, and 17 bases lay outside the gene matches. For the CDR3, the DNA is TGCAGCGTTGGCTCTCCGGGACAGTCGTTTTTGAATGGCTACACCTTC. It translates to CSVGSPGQSFLNGYTF.